What follows describes a single T cell receptor beta chain. In the original processing: Estimates of nucleated cell counts were drawn from the amplification of reference gene primers. Generated by immunoSEQ multiplex PCR, the TCRdb table keeps only in-frame clones and is missing some. The D gene and trimming were derived from the DNA, and the V and J assignments and clone size from that table. The data show approximately 160,000 clones, 85% to 95% seen once. The sample comes from a study of blood T cell repertoires in COVID-19. Whole-study context: From the United States, Italy and Spain came samples of acute and convalescent COVID-19.

The V segment lost 7 bases and the J segment 7 bases; nucleotides outside the gene matches: 15. Germline CDR1 and CDR2: SQVTM and ANQGSEA. The CDR3 contains 16 residues. The sequenced material came from peripheral blood. J is TRBJ2-1 and V is TRBV29-1, with 11 bases identical to TRBD2. The receptor was derived from a man between 45 and 60 years old with acute or convalescent COVID-19. For the CDR3, the DNA is TGCAGCGCTACCGATAGCGGGGGGGCCAAATCTAATGAGCAGTTCTTC. Its protein is CSATDSGGAKSNEQFF.